One and the same sample provided the 28 T cell receptor beta chains below, sequenced in a study of vaccination effects on CD4 cells after COVID-19. Libraries were prepared by immunoSEQ multiplex PCR; TCRdb keeps only in-frame clonotypes and omits some of them. The data contain about 66,000 clones, 72% of them singletons. For these TCRs, the target antigens are not known. Cultured cells yielded isolated CD4+ T cells after 10 days. This material consisted of CD4+ T cells from PBMCs cultured without peptide, taken before COVID-19 vaccination. Source of these receptors: a human donor who had a prior SARS-CoV-2 infection.

The chain links TRBV7-8 to TRBJ1-5, with D hard to call. There are 13 residues in the CDR3. Germline CDR1 and CDR2: SGHVS and FQNEAQ. The V and J ends lost 3 bases and 5 bases respectively, with 8 bases between them. This chain's CDR3 is CASSFQTHQPQHF. Here the CDR3 DNA reads TGTGCCAGCAGCTTCCAGACTCATCAGCCCCAGCATTTT. Drawing the rest from reference TRBV7-8 and TRBJ1-5, the complete variable domain is GAGVSQSPRYKVAKRGQDVALRCDPISGHVSLFWYQQALGQGPEFLTYFQNEAQLDKSGLPSDRFFAERPEGSVSTLKIQRTQQEDSAVYLCASSFQTHQPQHFGDGTRLSIL.

This clone was seen a few times. CDR3 in DNA: TGTGCCTGGAGCAGATTGACAGTCTACGAGCAGTACTTC. It encodes CAWSRLTVYEQYF. The chain carries TRBV30 and TRBJ2-7, with a possible D match to TRBD1 (5 bases). Germline V gene lookup returns CDR1 GTSNPN and CDR2 SVGIG (reference sequence). V was cut by 3 bases and J by 3 bases, with 12 bases left in between. This CDR3 has 13 residues.

This clone appeared a few times. This chain uses TRBV10-3 with TRBJ1-2; D is undetermined. Germline loops: CDR1 ENHRY, CDR2 SYGVKD. Trimming removed 3 bases from V and 6 bases from J, with 5 bases in between. The CDR3 spans 11 residues. CDR3 loop: CAISDSNGYTF. Here the CDR3 DNA reads TGTGCCATCAGTGATAGCAATGGCTACACCTTC.

There are a few counts of this clone. V gene TRBV4-2 combines with J gene TRBJ2-7, with D uncertain. Per the germline V gene, CDR1 is LGHNA and CDR2 is YNFKEQ. This CDR3 has 20 amino acids. V lost 4 bases to trimming and J lost 3 bases, with 31 bases between them. CDR3 amino acids: CASSLQILSLSGVLGYEQYF. The CDR3 DNA reads TGTGCCAGCAGCCTCCAAATCTTGTCTCTCTCTGGCGTTCTGGGCTACGAGCAGTACTTC.

The chain employs TRBV7-9 and TRBJ1-1, with no clear D. Trimming cost V 2 bases and J 7 bases, with 11 bases left between them. CDR1 is SEHNR, CDR2 FQNEAQ, per germline (reference sequence). The CDR3 length is 13 residues. The DNA for the CDR3 is TGTGCCAGCAGCTTAAAAGGGCCATATGAAGCTTTCTTT. This translates into CASSLKGPYEAFF.

The V and J genes are TRBV7-3 and TRBJ2-7, with 7 positions matching TRBD2. V was clipped by 8 bases and J by 1 base; unmatched bases: 5. CDR3 size: 13 residues. CDR1 and CDR2 from the germline V gene are SGHTA and FQGTGA. The CDR3 loop is CASSWGGSYEQYF. CDR3 nucleotide sequence: TGTGCCAGCTCCTGGGGGGGGTCCTACGAGCAGTACTTC.

A single count supports this clone. The V call is TRBV5-8, the J call TRBJ1-1; no definite D call. Per germline, CDR1 SGHTS and CDR2 YDEGEE. V was pared by 0 bases and J by 5 bases, with 8 bases between. The CDR3 is 13 amino acids. The CDR3: CASSLDPETEAFF. The CDR3 nucleotides read TGTGCCAGCAGCTTGGACCCGGAGACTGAAGCTTTCTTT.

V gene TRBV24-1 combines with J gene TRBJ2-2; 11 bases are shared with TRBD2. The CDR3 is 16 amino acids. V lost 5 bases to trimming and J lost 3 bases; unmatched junction nucleotides: 4. Germline V CDR1 and CDR2: KGHDR, SFDVKD. CDR3 loop: CATSGQLAGDTGELFF. The CDR3 region has the DNA TGTGCCACCAGTGGGCAACTAGCGGGAGACACCGGGGAGCTGTTTTTT.

The sample holds a few counts of this clone. This chain connects TRBV21-1 to TRBJ2-2; TRBD2, the D gene given by the table, was not confirmed from the DNA. TRBV21-1 is recorded as a pseudogene. This CDR3 comprises 16 residues. The chain's CDR3 is CASSKSWRSNTGELFF. The CDR3 bases are TGTGCCAGCAGCAAATCGTGGCGGTCGAACACCGGGGAGCTGTTTTTT.

The V gene is TRBV19, the J gene TRBJ2-1; 10 bases align to TRBD1. This CDR3 region has 15 residues. V gave up 8 bases and J gave up 4 bases; unmatched junction bases: 8. Looked up from germline, CDR1 is LNHDA and CDR2 is SQIVND (reference sequence). CDR3 sequence: CASSRTGGTYNEQFF. The DNA for the CDR3 is TGTGCCAGTTCCAGGACAGGGGGAACATACAATGAGCAGTTCTTC. Complete variable domain (other parts from reference TRBV19 and TRBJ2-1): DGGITQSPKYLFRKEGQNVTLSCEQNLNHDAMYWYRQDPGQGLRLIYYSQIVNDFQKGDIAEGYSVSREKKESFPLTVTSAQKNPTAFYLCASSRTGGTYNEQFFGPGTRLTVL.

The rearrangement links TRBV5-1 to TRBJ1-2, with D possibly matching TRBD1 (6 bases). CDR3 length equals 15 residues. Germline values: CDR1 SGHRS, CDR2 YFSETQ. V was trimmed by 0 bases and J by 3 bases, leaving 12 bases between them. CDR3: CASSLAQGLDYGYTF. In DNA form, the CDR3 reads TGCGCCAGCAGCTTGGCCCAGGGGTTGGACTATGGCTACACCTTC.

Only a few counts were recorded for this clone. This rearrangement joins TRBV5-1 to TRBJ1-6, with D possibly TRBD1 on 5 matching bases. Germline CDR1 SGHRS, CDR2 YFSETQ. This CDR3 comprises 16 residues. Trimming cost V 4 bases and J 5 bases, with 16 bases left between them. CDR3 in DNA: TGCGCCAGCAGCGCAACCACCCAGGGTGATAATTCACCCCTCCACTTT. Translated: CASSATTQGDNSPLHF.

The chain links TRBV5-6 to TRBJ2-1, with D perhaps TRBD2 (5 bases). The V gene lost 2 bases and the J gene lost 5 bases, with 14 bases spanning the gap. This CDR3 has 15 amino acids. Germline V lookup: CDR1 SGHDT, CDR2 YYEEEE. The CDR3 DNA reads as TGTGCCAGCAGCTTACCGGGAAATTCCGACAATGAGCAGTTCTTC. Encoded protein: CASSLPGNSDNEQFF.

The V and J genes are TRBV18 and TRBJ2-3; TRBD2 agrees at 11 bases. This CDR3 comprises 16 residues. Unmatched junction bases numbered 5, after V lost 4 bases and J lost 2 bases. In germline, CDR1 is KGHSH, CDR2 LQKENI. The CDR3 sequence is CASSLGLAGATDTQYF. CDR3 nucleotides: TGTGCCAGCTCACTAGGACTAGCGGGCGCCACAGATACGCAGTATTTT.

This rearrangement joins TRBV5-1 to TRBJ1-2; 8 positions match TRBD1. The CDR3 loop spans 15 amino acids. After removal of 4 bases from V and 6 bases from J, the junction contained 11 bases not matched to a gene. From germline, CDR1 is SGHRS and CDR2 YFSETQ. As DNA, the CDR3 is TGCGCCAGCAGCCCCGGACAGGGCGGCTGGAATGGCTACACCTTC. Translating gives CASSPGQGGWNGYTF.

The chain employs TRBV2 and TRBJ2-3, with D possibly TRBD2 on 6 matching bases. Germline V lookup: CDR1 SNHLY, CDR2 FYNNEI. V lost 4 bases and J 1 base, leaving 12 bases between the germline ends. This CDR3 comprises 15 residues. The CDR3 loop is CASSVAGSGTDTQYF. CDR3 coding DNA: TGTGCCAGCAGTGTGGCGGGGTCGGGCACAGATACGCAGTATTTT.

The chain links TRBV4-2 to TRBJ2-5; the D is unclear. The V end was cut by 2 bases, the J end by 5 bases, with 3 bases between. The germline V gene encodes CDR1 LGHNA and CDR2 YNFKEQ. This CDR3 is built from 11 residues. Here the CDR3 DNA reads TGTGCCAGCAGCCAAAAGGAGACCCAGTACTTC. Its protein is CASSQKETQYF.

The V and J genes are TRBV6-5 and TRBJ2-3; D remains ambiguous. V lost 2 bases, J lost 1 base, and 7 bases lay in between. The CDR3 contains 14 residues. The germline gives CDR1 MNHEY, CDR2 SVGAGI. CDR3 DNA sequence: TGTGCCAGCAGTTACCGTTACGGCACAGATACGCAGTATTTT. Translating it yields CASSYRYGTDTQYF.

This rearrangement joins TRBV5-1 to TRBJ1-1, with 8 bases that match TRBD1. CDR1 and CDR2 (germline): SGHRS, YFSETQ. The CDR3 contains 15 residues. Germline trimming cut 1 base from V and 11 bases from J; bases unmatched to any gene: 13. The CDR3 DNA reads as TGCGCCAGCAGCTTGCTTCCAGGGGGCAGCGGGCGGGCTTTCTTT. As protein: CASSLLPGGSGRAFF.

The V and J genes are TRBV5-6 and TRBJ2-7; 8 bases are shared with TRBD2. This CDR3 contains 16 residues. Germline loops: CDR1 SGHDT, CDR2 YYEEEE. V lost 0 bases to trimming and J lost 0 bases; unmatched junction nucleotides: 5. The CDR3, as DNA: TGTGCCAGCAGCTTGGGTTTAGCGGGGTACTCCTACGAGCAGTACTTC. Its protein product is CASSLGLAGYSYEQYF.

The chain employs TRBV28 and TRBJ1-3, with D uncertain. The CDR3 spans 15 residues. V dropped 5 bases and J dropped 4 bases, with 15 bases sitting between them. Germline V CDR1 and CDR2: MDHEN, SYDVKM. The DNA for the CDR3 is TGTGCCAGCAGTAATATGAGGGAGCTGGGAAACACCATATATTTT. This sequence encodes CASSNMRELGNTIYF.

The CDR3: CASRVRHNGYTF. Written as DNA, the CDR3 is TGTGCCAGCAGGGTCAGGCATAATGGCTACACCTTC. V is TRBV12-3 or TRBV12-4 and J is TRBJ1-2; D is uncertain. There are 12 residues in the CDR3. V was cut by 6 bases and J by 6 bases, with 11 bases left in between.

The V gene is TRBV7-9, the J gene TRBJ2-7, with no clear D. The CDR3 sequence is 14 residues long. Germline V gene lookup returns CDR1 SEHNR and CDR2 FQNEAQ (reference sequence). V was shortened by 4 bases and J by 1 base, with 11 bases between the two germline ends. CDR3 protein: CASSSRSGSYEQYF. The CDR3 DNA reads as TGTGCCAGCAGCTCTCGGTCCGGATCCTACGAGCAGTACTTC.

This clone appeared once. The chain has TRBV6-6 and TRBJ2-6; D is possibly TRBD2 (6 bases). V shed 6 bases and J shed 0 bases, with 21 bases lying between them. This CDR3 is 19 amino acids long. The germline V gene has CDR1 MNHNY and CDR2 SVGAGI (reference sequence). CDR3: CASSWAGRQRVSGANVLTF. CDR3 nucleotides: TGTGCCAGCAGCTGGGCGGGTCGCCAGCGGGTCTCTGGGGCCAACGTCCTGACTTTC.

J is TRBJ2-7 and V is TRBV4-3; 8 nucleotides align to TRBD1. The CDR3 runs 17 residues. Trimming took 0 bases from V and 4 from J; bases not matched to a gene: 11. CDR1 is LGHNA, CDR2 YSLEER, per germline. The CDR3 DNA is TGCGCCAGCAGCCAAGAGAGATACAGGGGGAAGGGGTACGAGCAGTACTTC. Encoded protein: CASSQERYRGKGYEQYF.

The chain joins TRBV18 to TRBJ2-4; weak D call: TRBD2 (6 bases). This CDR3 region has 14 residues. The V end lost 5 bases, the J end lost 6 bases, and 14 bases lay between the germline ends. Germline V gene data show CDR1 as KGHSH and CDR2 as LQKENI. The CDR3 here is CASSNLPGLNIQYF. CDR3 DNA sequence: TGTGCCAGCTCAAATTTGCCGGGACTAAACATTCAGTACTTC.

This clone has more than one count but fewer than ten. This rearrangement joins TRBV28 to TRBJ2-7; D unresolved. Deletions cut 3 bases from V and 4 bases from J, with 7 bases between. The CDR3 extends over 12 amino acids. In germline, CDR1 is MDHEN, CDR2 SYDVKM. The chain's CDR3 is CASSFSEYEQYF. The CDR3 DNA sequence: TGTGCCAGCAGTTTTAGTGAATACGAGCAGTACTTC.

J is TRBJ2-7 and V is TRBV19; D gene unclear. Germline V lookup: CDR1 LNHDA, CDR2 SQIVND (reference sequence). This CDR3 has 13 amino acids. V was pared by 5 bases and J by 3 bases, with 11 bases between. The CDR3 bases are TGTGCCAGTAGTGCAGGATCCTACTACGAGCAGTACTTC. Translation gives CASSAGSYYEQYF.